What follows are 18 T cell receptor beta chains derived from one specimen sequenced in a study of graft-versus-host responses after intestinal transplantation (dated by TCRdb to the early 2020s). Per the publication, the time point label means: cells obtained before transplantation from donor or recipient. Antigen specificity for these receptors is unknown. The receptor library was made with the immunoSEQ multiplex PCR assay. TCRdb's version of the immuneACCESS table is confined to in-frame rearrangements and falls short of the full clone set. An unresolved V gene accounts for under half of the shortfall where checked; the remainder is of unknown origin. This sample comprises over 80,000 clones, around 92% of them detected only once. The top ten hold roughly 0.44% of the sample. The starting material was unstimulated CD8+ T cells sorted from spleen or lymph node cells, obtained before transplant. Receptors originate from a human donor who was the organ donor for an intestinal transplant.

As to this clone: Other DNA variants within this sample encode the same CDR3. The CDR3 DNA sequence: TGTGCCAGCAGCAGGGGAGGCAATCAGCCCCAGCATTTT. It specifies CASSRGGNQPQHF. The rearrangement links TRBV27 to TRBJ1-5; tentative D call: TRBD1 (6 bases). The V end was cut by 6 bases, the J end by 2 bases, with 8 bases between. There are 13 residues in the CDR3. From germline, CDR1 is MNHEY and CDR2 SMNVEV (reference sequence).

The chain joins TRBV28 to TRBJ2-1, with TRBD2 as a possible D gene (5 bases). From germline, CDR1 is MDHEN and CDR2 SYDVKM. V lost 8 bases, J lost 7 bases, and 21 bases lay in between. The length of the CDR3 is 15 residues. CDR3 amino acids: CASDDALADPNEQFF. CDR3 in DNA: TGTGCCAGCGATGATGCGCTAGCAGATCCGAATGAGCAGTTCTTC.

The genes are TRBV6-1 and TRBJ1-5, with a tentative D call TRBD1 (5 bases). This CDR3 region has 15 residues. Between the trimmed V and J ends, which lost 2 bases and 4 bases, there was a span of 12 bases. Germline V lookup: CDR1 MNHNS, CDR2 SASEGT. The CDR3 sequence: CASSELGGTNQPQHF. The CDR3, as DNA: TGTGCCAGCAGTGAACTGGGGGGTACAAATCAGCCCCAGCATTTT.

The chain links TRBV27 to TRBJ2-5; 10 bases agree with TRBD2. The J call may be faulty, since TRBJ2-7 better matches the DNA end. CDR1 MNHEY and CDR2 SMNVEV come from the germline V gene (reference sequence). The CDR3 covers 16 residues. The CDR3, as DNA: TGTGCCAGCAAAATCGGGGAGCGGGGGGGCGTCTACGAGCAGTACTTC. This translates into CASKIGERGGVYEQYF.

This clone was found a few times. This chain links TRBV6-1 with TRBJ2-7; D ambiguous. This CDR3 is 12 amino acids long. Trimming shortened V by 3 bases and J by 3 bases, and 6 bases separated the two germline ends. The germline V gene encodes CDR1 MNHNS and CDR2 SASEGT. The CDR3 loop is CASSDPSYEQYF. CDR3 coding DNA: TGTGCCAGCAGTGATCCCAGCTACGAGCAGTACTTC.

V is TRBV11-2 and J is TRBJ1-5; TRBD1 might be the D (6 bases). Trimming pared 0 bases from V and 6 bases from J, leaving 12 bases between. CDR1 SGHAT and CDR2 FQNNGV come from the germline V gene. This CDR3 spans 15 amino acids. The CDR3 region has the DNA TGTGCCAGCAGCTTAGATCAAACAGGGTTTCAGCCCCAGCATTTT. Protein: CASSLDQTGFQPQHF.

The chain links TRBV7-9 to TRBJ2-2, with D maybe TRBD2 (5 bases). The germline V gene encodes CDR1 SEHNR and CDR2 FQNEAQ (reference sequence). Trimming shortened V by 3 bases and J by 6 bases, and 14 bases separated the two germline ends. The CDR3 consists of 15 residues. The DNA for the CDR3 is TGTGCCAGCAGCTTGCCCCAGGACTTATCCGGGGAGCTGTTTTTT. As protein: CASSLPQDLSGELFF.

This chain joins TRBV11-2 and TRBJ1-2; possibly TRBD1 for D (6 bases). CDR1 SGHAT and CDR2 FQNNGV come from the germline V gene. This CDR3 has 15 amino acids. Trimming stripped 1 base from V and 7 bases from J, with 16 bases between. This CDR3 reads CASSLGVGRGFGYTF. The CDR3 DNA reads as TGTGCCAGCAGCTTAGGCGTGGGCAGGGGTTTTGGCTACACCTTC.

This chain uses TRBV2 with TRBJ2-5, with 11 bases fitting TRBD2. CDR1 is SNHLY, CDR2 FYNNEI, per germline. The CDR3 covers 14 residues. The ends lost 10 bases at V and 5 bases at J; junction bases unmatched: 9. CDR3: CANLLAGDVETQYF. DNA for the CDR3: TGTGCCAACCTACTAGCGGGGGATGTGGAGACCCAGTACTTC. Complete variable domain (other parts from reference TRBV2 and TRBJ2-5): EPEVTQTPSHQVTQMGQEVILRCVPISNHLYFYWYRQILGQKVEFLVSFYNNEISEKSEIFDDQFSVERPDGSNFTLKIRSTKLEDSAMYFCANLLAGDVETQYFGPGTRLLVL.

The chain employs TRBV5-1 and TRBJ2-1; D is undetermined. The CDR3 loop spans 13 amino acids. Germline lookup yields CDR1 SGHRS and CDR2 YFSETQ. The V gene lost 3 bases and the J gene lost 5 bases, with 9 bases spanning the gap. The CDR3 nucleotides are TGCGCCAGCAGCTGGTTGGGCCACAATGAGCAGTTCTTC. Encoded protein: CASSWLGHNEQFF.

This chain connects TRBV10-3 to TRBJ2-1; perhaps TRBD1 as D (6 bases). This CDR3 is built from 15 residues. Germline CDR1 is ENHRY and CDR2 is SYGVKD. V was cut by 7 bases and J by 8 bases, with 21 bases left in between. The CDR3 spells CAITSEGDDWDEQFF. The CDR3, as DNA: TGTGCCATCACCTCCGAGGGGGACGATTGGGATGAGCAGTTCTTC.

The CDR3: CASSWDMSGGNTIYF. The CDR3 DNA reads as TGTGCCAGCAGCTGGGACATGTCGGGTGGAAACACCATATATTTT. The chain combines TRBV5-8 with TRBJ1-3; weak D call: TRBD1 (6 bases). CDR1 and CDR2 from the germline V gene are SGHTS and YDEGEE. V was pared by 3 bases and J by 3 bases, with 13 bases between. The CDR3 totals 15 residues.

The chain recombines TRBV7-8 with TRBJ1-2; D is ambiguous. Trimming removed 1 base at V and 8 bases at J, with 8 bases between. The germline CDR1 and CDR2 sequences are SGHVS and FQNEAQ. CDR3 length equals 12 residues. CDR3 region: CASSLDDRGYTF. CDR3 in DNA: TGTGCCAGCAGCTTAGACGATCGGGGCTACACCTTC.

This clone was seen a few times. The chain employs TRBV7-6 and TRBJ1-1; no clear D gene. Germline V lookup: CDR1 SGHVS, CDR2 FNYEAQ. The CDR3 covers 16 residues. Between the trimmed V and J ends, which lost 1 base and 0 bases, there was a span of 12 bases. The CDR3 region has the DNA TGTGCCAGCAGCTTAGGATCGGAGAAATTGAACACTGAAGCTTTCTTT. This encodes CASSLGSEKLNTEAFF.

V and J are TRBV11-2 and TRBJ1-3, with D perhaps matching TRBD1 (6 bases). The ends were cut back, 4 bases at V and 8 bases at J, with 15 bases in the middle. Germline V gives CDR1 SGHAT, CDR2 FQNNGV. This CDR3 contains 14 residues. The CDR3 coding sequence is TGTGCCAGCAGCTCGTGGGGGGGGGCTGACACCATATATTTT. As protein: CASSSWGGADTIYF. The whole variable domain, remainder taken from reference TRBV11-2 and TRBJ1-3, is EAGVAQSPRYKIIEKRQSVAFWCNPISGHATLYWYQQILGQGPKLLIQFQNNGVVDDSQLPKDRFSAERLKGVDSTLKIQPAKLEDSAVYLCASSSWGGADTIYFGEGSWLTVV.

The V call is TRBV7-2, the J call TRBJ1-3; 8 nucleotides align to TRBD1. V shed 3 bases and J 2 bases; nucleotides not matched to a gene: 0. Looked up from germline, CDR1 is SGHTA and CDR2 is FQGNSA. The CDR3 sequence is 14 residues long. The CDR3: CASSFRGPGNTIYF. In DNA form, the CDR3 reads TGTGCCAGCAGCTTCAGGGGGCCTGGAAACACCATATATTTT.

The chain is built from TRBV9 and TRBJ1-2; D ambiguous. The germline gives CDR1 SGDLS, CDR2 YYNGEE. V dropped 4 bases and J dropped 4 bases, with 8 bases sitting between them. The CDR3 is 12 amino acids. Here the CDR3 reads CASSQAPYGYTF. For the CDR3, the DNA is TGTGCCAGCAGCCAGGCCCCCTATGGCTACACCTTC.

CDR3 loop: CASSPRSSGLNPSTGELFF. The CDR3 DNA sequence: TGTGCCAGCTCACCAAGGTCTAGCGGACTCAACCCAAGCACCGGGGAGCTGTTTTTT. J is TRBJ2-2 and V is TRBV18; TRBD2 matches 7 bases. CDR3 length: 19 residues. Germline CDR1 reads KGHSH; CDR2 reads LQKENI. The J segment lost 4 bases and the V segment lost 2 bases, leaving 16 bases of the junction unmatched.